Listed here are 4 T cell receptor beta chains from one sample, sequenced in a study of T cells in Graves' hyperthyroidism and ophthalmopathy. What was amplified from RNA transcripts were TCR beta CDR3 regions. Using the HTBI primer set, a first-round RT-PCR was run on the TCR CDR3. TCRdb fed the multiplex PCR reads into MiXCR, producing one record per CDR3 protein. The sample yields over 500,000 distinct CDR3 sequences, about 16% seen once. The sequenced sample was blood. The source is a woman in her twenties or thirties with Graves' ophthalmopathy.

This clonotype has a count of ten or more. The V call is TRBV20-1, the J call TRBJ2-5; 7 bases are shared with TRBD2. With 3 bases clipped from V and 5 bases from J, the junction kept 6 bases outside the gene matches. Looked up from germline, CDR1 is DFQATT and CDR2 is SNEGSKA (reference sequence). The CDR3 is 13 amino acids. This CDR3 reads CSASLAVDETQYF. The CDR3 DNA reads as TGCAGTGCTAGTCTAGCGGTAGATGAGACCCAGTACTTC.

This clonotype was recorded many times. This chain uses TRBV12-3 or TRBV12-4 with TRBJ1-2, with 8 bases fitting TRBD1. The CDR3 runs to 15 residues. V gave up 6 bases and J gave up 1 base; unmatched junction bases: 7. CDR3 sequence (DNA): TGTGCCAGCAGCCCCTCAGGGGGCGATAACTATGGCTACACCTTC. Translating gives CASSPSGGDNYGYTF.

This clonotype was observed many times. CDR3 sequence reads: CASSSLAGGNYYNEQFF. The CDR3 nucleotides read TGTGCCAGCAGCTCTCTAGCGGGAGGGAACTATTACAATGAGCAGTTCTTC. The chain uses TRBV3-1 and TRBJ2-1, with 12 bases matching TRBD2. Germline V gene data show CDR1 as LGHDT and CDR2 as YNNKEL (reference sequence). The CDR3 is made up of 17 amino acids. Trimming cost V 5 bases and J 4 bases; bases outside gene matches: 9.

With regard to this clonotype: A read error is possible here, since a much larger clone lies one base away. The J gene is TRBJ1-5, the V gene TRBV20-1, with D perhaps matching TRBD1 (5 bases). The CDR3 spans 13 residues. The V end lost 5 bases, the J end lost 5 bases, and 13 bases lay between the germline ends. Per the germline V gene, CDR1 is DFQATT and CDR2 is SNEGSKA (reference sequence). Written as DNA, the CDR3 is TGCAGTGCTCCCCGACAGACCGATCAGCCCCAGCATTTT. Amino acid sequence: CSAPRQTDQPQHF.